This T cell receptor (beta chain) came from a study of T cells in Graves' hyperthyroidism and ophthalmopathy. This CDR3 contains 14 residues. CDR1 and CDR2 (germline): MGHRA, YSYEKL. V trimming: 3 bases; J trimming: 9 bases; junction bases outside the gene matches: 3. The source material, RNA transcripts, was used to amplify TCR beta CDR3 regions. A set of HTBI primers served as the primers for a first-round RT-PCR of the TCR CDR3. TCRdb used MiXCR to reprocess the multiplex PCR reads, holding one entry per CDR3 protein. The sample includes 270,000 or so distinct CDR3 sequences, roughly 15% of them seen just once.

The V and J genes are TRBV4-1 and TRBJ1-5, with 12 bases that match TRBD1. Sequenced sample: blood. The source is a woman aged 45-65 years with Graves' hyperthyroidism that later progressed to Graves' ophthalmopathy. The CDR3 DNA follows: TGCGCCAGCAGCCAGGGGACAGGGGGCCCGCCCCAGCATTTT. This codes for CASSQGTGGPPQHF.